This T cell receptor (beta chain) emerged from a study of radiation and T cells in renal cell carcinoma. Assay: immunoSEQ multiplex PCR; the TCRdb copy retains only in-frame clones and omits some. The sample carries some 21,000 clones, under 65% recorded once. By share, this clone counts as medium-sized. Treatment given: treatment-naive control, cytoreductive nephrectomy. Clear cell pathology was present in this patient's renal cell carcinoma. The CDR3 length is 15 residues. The germline V gene encodes CDR1 KGHSH and CDR2 LQKENI. V lost 0 bases and J lost 0, with 6 bases in between. The sequence was collected from a human donor with renal cell carcinoma. V and J are TRBV18 and TRBJ1-5; D remains unclear. The input for sequencing was tumor tissue, taken from a patient whose treatment was nephrectomy without radiotherapy. The CDR3: CASSPPGNSNQPQHF. The CDR3 bases are TGTGCCAGCTCACCACCAGGGAATAGCAATCAGCCCCAGCATTTT.